This paragraph covers one T cell receptor beta chain sequence. Relative to the germline gene, one junction end is altered; a read error may explain this. Other DNA sequences in the sample encode the same CDR3. TCRdb's copy holds only in-frame clones and misses some; the assay was immunoSEQ multiplex PCR. The repertoire has some 28,000 clones, just under 90% of them found once; the top ten carry 1.6%. This sample is part of a study of control samples from healthy donors and cancer patients. CDR3 size: 15 residues. Germline loops: CDR1 SGHRS, CDR2 YFSETQ. The sample taken for sequencing was PBMCs. This sequence was found in a woman between 40 and 55 years old with lung cancer. The rearrangement uses TRBV5-1 and TRBJ2-4; possibly TRBD2 for D (6 bases). The CDR3 loop reads CASSLGGGNKNIQYF. The CDR3 nucleotides read TGCGCCAGTAGCTTGGGGGGAGGCAATAAAAACATTCAGTACTTC.